A single sample gave rise to the 29 T cell receptor beta chains below, sequenced in a study of cytomegalovirus exposure and HLA in healthy donors. Primers included in the PCR were 60 Vbeta and 13 Jbeta primers. Some clones are missing from TCRdb's copy, which holds only in-frame ones; the method was immunoSEQ multiplex PCR. Among 120,000 or so clones listed, 75% were seen once. Sequenced material: PBMCs. Source of these receptors: a woman between 50 and 59 years old in good health and CMV-seronegative.

As for this clone: Relative to the germline gene, one junction end is altered; a read error may explain this. V gene TRBV5-4 combines with J gene TRBJ2-7, with D possibly being TRBD2 (6 bases). CDR1 is SGHNT, CDR2 YYREEE, per germline (reference sequence). The CDR3 extends over 15 amino acids. This chain's CDR3 is CASSRWRDPQDEQCF. The CDR3 DNA follows: TGTGCCAGCAGCCGATGGCGGGACCCCCAGGACGAGCAGTGCTTC.

This rearrangement joins TRBV28 to TRBJ2-3, with TRBD2 identical over 8 bases. Germline V gene lookup returns CDR1 MDHEN and CDR2 SYDVKM. This CDR3 has 16 amino acids. V shed 7 bases, J shed 3 bases, and the junction held 12 bases outside the gene matches. The CDR3 bases are TGTGCCAGCAAGGACGGGAGGGGTCGGGCGACAGATACGCAGTATTTT. It yields the protein CASKDGRGRATDTQYF.

The chain's CDR3 is CAIRGTSGRGTDTQYF. The CDR3 bases are TGTGCCATCAGGGGGACTAGCGGGAGGGGCACAGATACGCAGTATTTT. The chain employs TRBV10-3 and TRBJ2-3; 16 bases are shared with TRBD2. With 6 bases clipped from V and 1 base from J, the junction kept 1 base outside the gene matches. This CDR3 is built from 16 residues. The germline V gene encodes CDR1 ENHRY and CDR2 SYGVKD.

A single count supports this clone. V and J are TRBV5-5 and TRBJ2-7, with D possibly matching TRBD2 (6 bases). With 4 bases removed from V and 6 bases from J, the gap between germline ends came to 17 bases. The V gene's germline CDR1 is SGHKS and CDR2 YYEKEE (reference sequence). The CDR3 has 14 amino acids. The CDR3 loop reads CASSPGWDFGEQYF. For the CDR3, the DNA is TGTGCCAGCAGCCCCGGGTGGGACTTTGGCGAGCAGTACTTC.

The chain carries TRBV25-1 and TRBJ2-1; 14 bases line up with TRBD2. CDR3 size: 15 residues. Germline CDR1 is MGHDK and CDR2 is SYGVNS. With V trimmed by 7 bases and J by 9 bases, 8 bases remained unmatched. CDR3 in amino acids: CASTGTSGRGIEQFF. DNA for the CDR3: TGTGCCAGCACGGGGACTAGCGGGAGAGGTATTGAGCAGTTCTTC.

CDR3 sequence reads: CASSYSTGGLGETQYF. The CDR3 DNA follows: TGTGCCAGCAGTTACTCGACAGGGGGCTTGGGAGAGACCCAGTACTTC. The chain uses TRBV6-5 and TRBJ2-5, with 10 bases matching TRBD1. From germline, CDR1 is MNHEY and CDR2 SVGAGI. The CDR3 consists of 16 residues. Trimming took 0 bases from V and 4 from J; bases not matched to a gene: 5.

The rearrangement joins TRBV2 to TRBJ2-1; 7 nucleotides align to TRBD2. Germline CDR1 and CDR2: SNHLY and FYNNEI. The CDR3 sequence is 10 residues long. J was trimmed by 14 bases and V by 6 bases; bases with no gene match: 4. CDR3 sequence: CASSLGREFF. DNA of the CDR3: TGTGCCAGCAGCCTAGGGAGGGAGTTCTTC.

CDR3 protein: CAIKEGGFTDTQYF. The CDR3 region has the DNA TGTGCCATCAAAGAGGGAGGATTCACAGATACGCAGTATTTT. The rearrangement joins TRBV27 to TRBJ2-3; TRBD2 might be the D (6 bases). Germline-derived CDR1 and CDR2 are MNHEY and SMNVEV (reference sequence). Trimming pared 10 bases from V and 2 bases from J, leaving 16 bases between. This CDR3 comprises 14 residues.

The chain links TRBV19 to TRBJ1-5; 9 bases align to TRBD1. Germline CDR1 and CDR2: LNHDA and SQIVND (reference sequence). V dropped 8 bases and J dropped 5; count of bases not matched to a gene: 10. The CDR3 sequence is 15 residues long. The CDR3 DNA is TGTGCCAGTCACCAAATTGACAGGGGGGATCAGCCCCAGCATTTT. Its translation: CASHQIDRGDQPQHF. The full variable domain, its missing parts supplied by reference TRBV19 and TRBJ1-5, is DGGITQSPKYLFRKEGQNVTLSCEQNLNHDAMYWYRQDPGQGLRLIYYSQIVNDFQKGDIAEGYSVSREKKESFPLTVTSAQKNPTAFYLCASHQIDRGDQPQHFGDGTRLSIL.

The V gene is TRBV27, the J gene TRBJ2-1; no definite D call. With 5 bases removed from V and 0 bases from J, the gap between germline ends came to 5 bases. The germline V gene has CDR1 MNHEY and CDR2 SMNVEV (reference sequence). This CDR3 spans 13 amino acids. The CDR3 reads CASSIGSYNEQFF. The CDR3 nucleotides are TGTGCCAGCAGTATCGGCTCCTACAATGAGCAGTTCTTC.

This chain connects TRBV19 to TRBJ2-5; D ambiguous. The DNA end is more similar to TRBJ2-7, so the J call may be wrong. CDR3 size: 14 residues. Per germline, CDR1 LNHDA and CDR2 SQIVND (reference sequence). The CDR3 is CASSVSVVSYEQYF. CDR3 DNA: TGTGCCAGTAGTGTCTCGGTGGTGAGCTACGAGCAGTACTTC.

This chain links TRBV2 with TRBJ2-7; 10 bases match TRBD2. Unmatched junction bases numbered 4, after V lost 6 bases and J lost 5 bases. Per germline, CDR1 SNHLY and CDR2 FYNNEI. CDR3 length equals 13 residues. The CDR3 DNA is TGTGCCAGCAGAGTTACTAGCGGGAACGAGCAGTACTTC. Residues: CASRVTSGNEQYF.

This chain joins TRBV25-1 and TRBJ2-1; no reliable D call. This CDR3 region has 10 residues. V lost 3 bases and J 10 bases, leaving 4 bases between the germline ends. CDR1 MGHDK and CDR2 SYGVNS come from the germline V gene. CDR3 nucleotides: TGTGCCAGCAGTGACTTAGAGCAGTTCTTC. This gives the protein CASSDLEQFF.

The CDR3 sequence is CASITGGGGQPQHF. CDR3 nucleotide sequence: TGTGCCAGCATCACAGGCGGGGGGGGTCAGCCCCAGCATTTT. V and J are TRBV28 and TRBJ1-5, with D tentatively TRBD1 (5 bases). In germline, CDR1 is MDHEN, CDR2 SYDVKM. The CDR3 has 14 residues. Trimming pared 7 bases from V and 6 bases from J, leaving 16 bases between.

The V and J genes are TRBV5-1 and TRBJ1-3; D is unresolved. V gave up 0 bases and J gave up 8 bases, with 9 bases separating them. CDR3 size: 13 residues. Germline CDR1 SGHRS, CDR2 YFSETQ. CDR3 nucleotide sequence: TGCGCCAGCAGCTTGGCTGGAGGAGACACCATATATTTT. This gives the protein CASSLAGGDTIYF. The full variable domain, rest sourced from reference TRBV5-1 and TRBJ1-3, is KAGVTQTPRYLIKTRGQQVTLSCSPISGHRSVSWYQQTPGQGLQFLFEYFSETQRNKGNFPGRFSGRQFSNSRSEMNVSTLELGDSALYLCASSLAGGDTIYFGEGSWLTVV.

V is TRBV10-3 and J is TRBJ2-2, with 8 bases aligning to TRBD1. V dropped 10 bases and J dropped 5; count of bases not matched to a gene: 9. This CDR3 has 14 residues. Germline assignment: CDR1 ENHRY and CDR2 SYGVKD. CDR3 amino acids: CATGQGPDTGELFF. The CDR3 region has the DNA TGTGCCACCGGACAGGGACCCGATACCGGGGAGCTGTTTTTT.

The rearrangement joins TRBV19 to TRBJ2-2; a possible D gene is TRBD1 (6 bases). CDR3 length: 15 amino acids. Per the germline V gene, CDR1 is LNHDA and CDR2 is SQIVND (reference sequence). Trimming removed 6 bases from V and 5 bases from J, with 16 bases in between. CDR3 region: CASRNRATGTGELFF. CDR3 coding DNA: TGTGCCAGTAGAAACAGGGCAACGGGTACCGGGGAGCTGTTTTTT.

The rearrangement joins TRBV6-6 to TRBJ2-7; 7 bases match TRBD2. The CDR3 loop spans 16 amino acids. J gave up 2 bases and V 0 bases, and 7 bases lay outside the gene matches. The germline CDR1 and CDR2 sequences are MNHNY and SVGAGI (reference sequence). CDR3 sequence (DNA): TGTGCCAGCAGTTACTCGAAGTCAGCGGGAACCTACGAGCAGTACTTC. Its protein is CASSYSKSAGTYEQYF.

The chain couples TRBV29-1 to TRBJ1-2; 8 bases match TRBD1. The CDR3 loop spans 14 amino acids. Germline-derived CDR1 and CDR2 are SQVTM and ANQGSEA. V shed 2 bases, J shed 4 bases, and the junction held 6 bases outside the gene matches. CDR3 in DNA: TGCAGCGTTGAACAGCAGGGGGCAGTCTATGGCTACACCTTC. This sequence encodes CSVEQQGAVYGYTF.

The chain links TRBV7-9 to TRBJ2-1; D might be TRBD2 (7 bases). The length of the CDR3 is 16 residues. The V gene lost 5 bases and the J gene lost 6 bases, with 20 bases spanning the gap. Germline CDR1 is SEHNR and CDR2 is FQNEAQ (reference sequence). CDR3 sequence (DNA): TGTGCCAGCAGCCTGGGGGCGGGAGATTGGGCCAATGAGCAGTTCTTC. Amino acids: CASSLGAGDWANEQFF.

V gene TRBV7-9 combines with J gene TRBJ1-2; D uncertain. Trimming cost V 5 bases and J 5 bases, with 24 bases left between them. Germline values: CDR1 SEHNR, CDR2 FQNEAQ (reference sequence). CDR3 size: 17 residues. This chain's CDR3 is CASSGSGTSPPLYGYTF. The CDR3 DNA is TGTGCCAGCAGCGGCTCGGGAACTTCCCCCCCCCTTTATGGCTACACCTTC.

This clone was found a few times. The gene calls are TRBV25-1 and TRBJ1-5, with D perhaps TRBD1 (6 bases). The CDR3 has 13 amino acids. Trimming removed 4 bases at V and 6 bases at J, with 10 bases between. Germline V lookup: CDR1 MGHDK, CDR2 SYGVNS. The CDR3 sequence: CASSGSGVQPQHF. Here the CDR3 DNA reads TGTGCCAGCAGTGGATCAGGGGTTCAGCCCCAGCATTTT. Looking up the rest from reference TRBV25-1 and TRBJ1-5 gives the full variable domain: EADIYQTPRYLVIGTGKKITLECSQTMGHDKMYWYQQDPGMELHLIHYSYGVNSTEKGDLSSESTVSRIRTEHFPLTLESARPSHTSQYLCASSGSGVQPQHFGDGTRLSIL.

This clone was observed once. The chain links TRBV4-1 to TRBJ2-1; perhaps TRBD2 as D (6 bases). The CDR3 has 16 residues. Trimming removed 0 bases at V and 4 bases at J, with 13 bases between. The germline gives CDR1 MGHRA, CDR2 YSYEKL. The CDR3 protein is CASSQEGSGLYNEQFF. DNA of the CDR3: TGCGCCAGCAGCCAAGAAGGTAGCGGCCTTTACAATGAGCAGTTCTTC.

The chain joins TRBV4-3 to TRBJ2-1; 7 nucleotides match TRBD1. Germline V gives CDR1 LGHNA, CDR2 YSLEER. The CDR3 spans 19 residues. With 1 base clipped from V and 0 bases from J, the junction kept 12 bases outside the gene matches. CDR3 residues: CASSQAQGTLPSSYNEQFF. CDR3 bases: TGCGCCAGCAGCCAAGCACAGGGGACCTTACCCAGCTCCTACAATGAGCAGTTCTTC.

This rearrangement joins TRBV4-1 to TRBJ1-2; no definite D call. The V end was cut by 0 bases, the J end by 4 bases, with 12 bases between. Germline CDR1 is MGHRA and CDR2 is YSYEKL. The CDR3 has 15 amino acids. The CDR3 protein is CASSQEGRTFYGYTF. CDR3 coding DNA: TGCGCCAGCAGCCAAGAGGGCAGGACTTTCTATGGCTACACCTTC.

The chain links TRBV4-3 to TRBJ2-3, with D possibly matching TRBD2 (6 bases). The germline V gene encodes CDR1 LGHNA and CDR2 YSLEER. V was pared by 5 bases and J by 6 bases, with 15 bases between. The CDR3 runs 14 residues. CDR3 protein: CASSAFTGVDTQYF. The CDR3 DNA follows: TGCGCCAGCAGCGCCTTTACGGGAGTGGATACGCAGTATTTT.

This clone has a single count. The chain employs TRBV19 and TRBJ1-3; the D is unclear. Germline CDR1 and CDR2: LNHDA and SQIVND (reference sequence). The CDR3 covers 14 residues. Trimming pared 2 bases from V and 0 bases from J, leaving 5 bases between. CDR3 nucleotides: TGTGCCAGTAGTATATCGAGCTCTGGAAACACCATATATTTT. This sequence encodes CASSISSSGNTIYF.

The chain has TRBV28 and TRBJ1-2; the D is unclear. V was shortened by 1 base and J by 8 bases, with 11 bases between the two germline ends. Germline-derived CDR1 and CDR2 are MDHEN and SYDVKM. The CDR3 runs to 13 residues. The DNA for the CDR3 is TGTGCCAGCAGTTTATCGGGGATGCAAGGCTACACCTTC. Its translation is CASSLSGMQGYTF.

This clone was observed once. The chain joins TRBV7-8 to TRBJ2-1; TRBD2 matches at 7 bases. Germline V lookup: CDR1 SGHVS, CDR2 FQNEAQ. Losses at the gene ends were 3 bases for V and 8 bases for J; bases not matched to a gene: 13. CDR3 length equals 16 residues. The CDR3 reads CASSLWTSGSWDEQFF. Written as DNA, the CDR3 is TGTGCCAGCAGCTTGTGGACTAGTGGGAGTTGGGATGAGCAGTTCTTC. Filled out from reference TRBV7-8 and TRBJ2-1, the complete variable domain reads GAGVSQSPRYKVAKRGQDVALRCDPISGHVSLFWYQQALGQGPEFLTYFQNEAQLDKSGLPSDRFFAERPEGSVSTLKIQRTQQEDSAVYLCASSLWTSGSWDEQFFGPGTRLTVL.